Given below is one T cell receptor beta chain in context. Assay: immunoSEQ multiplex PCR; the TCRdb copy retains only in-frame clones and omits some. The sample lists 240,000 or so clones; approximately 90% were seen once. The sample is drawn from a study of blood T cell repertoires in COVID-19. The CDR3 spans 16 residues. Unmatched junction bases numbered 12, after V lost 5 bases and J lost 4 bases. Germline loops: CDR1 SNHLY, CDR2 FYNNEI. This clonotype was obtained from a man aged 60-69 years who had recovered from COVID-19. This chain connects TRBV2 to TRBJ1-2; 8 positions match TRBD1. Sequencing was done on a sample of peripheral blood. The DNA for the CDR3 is TGTGCCAGCAGTCCATTTAACAGGGGGTTAGTCTATGGCTACACCTTC. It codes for CASSPFNRGLVYGYTF. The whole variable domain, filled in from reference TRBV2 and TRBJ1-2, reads EPEVTQTPSHQVTQMGQEVILRCVPISNHLYFYWYRQILGQKVEFLVSFYNNEISEKSEIFDDQFSVERPDGSNFTLKIRSTKLEDSAMYFCASSPFNRGLVYGYTFGSGTRLTVV.